This TCR beta chain was obtained from a study of T cell clones after liver transplantation. The overall study: A pre-transplant mixed lymphocyte reaction with TCRbeta sequencing defined graft-donor-reactive clones followed in post-transplant blood.

This clone showed up just once. The antigen is not known. Sequenced by immunoSEQ multiplex PCR; TCRdb stores in-frame clones only, minus some. The repertoire has 53,000 or so clones, approximately 84% of them found once; the top ten carry around 8.5%. V dropped 1 base and J dropped 4 bases, with 18 bases sitting between them. This CDR3 has 17 amino acids. The study, taken as a whole, reports: Migration into the graft, not deletion, may explain lost graft donor-reactive T cells. Low donor cell numbers restricted donor-reactive repertoire measurement in a couple of subjects. Small, mixed patient groups and varying post-transplant times limit these conclusions.

J is TRBJ1-5 and V is TRBV5-3; tentatively, D is TRBD1 (5 bases). TRBV5-3 is treated as an ORF (open reading frame) with a function not yet certain. The material was CD4+ T cells from blood, obtained before liver transplant. This TCR was sampled from a human donor who received a liver transplant. This CDR3 reads CARSLIQGNPRNQPQHF. CDR3 in DNA: TGTGCCAGAAGCTTGATCCAGGGCAACCCAAGGAATCAGCCCCAGCATTTT.